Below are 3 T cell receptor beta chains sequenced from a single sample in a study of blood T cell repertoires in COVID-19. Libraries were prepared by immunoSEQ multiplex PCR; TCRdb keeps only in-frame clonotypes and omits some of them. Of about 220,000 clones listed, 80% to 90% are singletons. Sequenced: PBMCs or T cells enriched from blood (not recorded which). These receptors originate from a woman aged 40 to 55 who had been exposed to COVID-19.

DNA for the CDR3: TGTGCCAGCAGCCGCGGACAGGGGGCGAATGGCTACACCTTC. It is translated as CASSRGQGANGYTF. The chain employs TRBV7-2 and TRBJ1-2, with TRBD1 matching 11 bases. This CDR3 has 14 residues. Germline CDR1 is SGHTA and CDR2 is FQGNSA. V lost 5 bases, J lost 6 bases, and 5 bases stayed unmatched.

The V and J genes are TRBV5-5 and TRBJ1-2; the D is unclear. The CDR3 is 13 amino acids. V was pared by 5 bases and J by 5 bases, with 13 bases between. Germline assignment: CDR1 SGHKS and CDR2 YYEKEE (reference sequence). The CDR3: CASRWTAGYGYTF. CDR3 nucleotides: TGTGCCAGCAGATGGACCGCGGGGTATGGCTACACCTTC.

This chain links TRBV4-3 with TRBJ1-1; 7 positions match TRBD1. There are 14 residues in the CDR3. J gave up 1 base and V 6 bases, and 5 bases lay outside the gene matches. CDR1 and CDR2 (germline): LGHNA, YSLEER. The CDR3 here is CASSTGVKNTEAFF. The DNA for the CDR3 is TGCGCCAGCAGTACAGGGGTGAAGAACACTGAAGCTTTCTTT.